This T cell receptor (beta chain) was captured in a study of spatial heterogeneity in lung cancer. The overall study: Within raw reads, each unique TCR and UMI combination appeared on average more than ten times.

A unique molecular identifier was attached to every TCR cDNA molecule. TCRdb analysed the 5' RACE reads with MiXCR anew, one entry per CDR3 protein. The sample records a few thousand distinct CDR3 sequences, about 8.5% being singletons. By share, this clonotype counts as medium-sized (0.01 to 0.1%). With the library built for alpha chains, this beta chain is off target and its frequency is not meaningful. Time point defined: sample taken at primary tumor resection. Whole RNA, which was extracted from tumor, nontumor lung tissue or frozen PBMC, was sequenced without any cell sorting. CDR1 is ENHRY and CDR2 is SYGVKD in the germline V gene. CDR3 length: 14 residues. V was cut by 6 bases and J by 1 base, with 12 bases left in between.

This sequence was found in a male donor with early-stage non-small cell lung cancer. The sample was normal lung tissue next to the tumor, taken at surgery. V gene TRBV10-3 combines with J gene TRBJ1-1; possibly TRBD1 for D (5 bases). CDR3 nucleotides: TGTGCCATCAGGCCCTCTGGACAGAACACTGAAGCTTTCTTT. The encoded protein is CAIRPSGQNTEAFF.